This T cell receptor (beta chain) emerged from a study of identifying expanded T cells in peripheral blood. Collection occurred without any documented infections or immune events in donors. This CDR3 has 15 amino acids. Trimming took off 3 bases at V and 7 bases at J, with 16 bases between the two ends. Germline assignment: CDR1 LNHNV and CDR2 YYDKDF (reference sequence). This clone has only one observation. TCRdb's table, derived via immunoSEQ multiplex PCR, lists solely in-frame clones and lacks some. The sample lists 70,000 to 100,000 clones; 86% were seen once. The chain is built from TRBV15 and TRBJ2-4; possible D gene TRBD2, 6 bases. The source is a person aged 18-70 years in good health. The specimen was blood. CDR3: CATSSGASVYNIQYF. The CDR3 DNA reads TGTGCCACCAGCAGCGGGGCTAGCGTGTACAACATTCAGTACTTC.